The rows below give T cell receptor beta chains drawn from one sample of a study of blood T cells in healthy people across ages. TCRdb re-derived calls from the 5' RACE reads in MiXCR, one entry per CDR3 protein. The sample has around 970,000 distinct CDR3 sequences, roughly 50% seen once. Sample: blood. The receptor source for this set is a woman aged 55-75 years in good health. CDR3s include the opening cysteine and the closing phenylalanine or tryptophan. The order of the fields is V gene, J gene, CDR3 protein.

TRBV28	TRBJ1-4	CASSSVTGTSEKLFF
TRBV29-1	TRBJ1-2	CSVVAVGGGYTF
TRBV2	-	CASSDHPEEAGGETQYF
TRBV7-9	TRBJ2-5	CASSKEGGLEQYF
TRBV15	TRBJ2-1	CATSRGSPGLADNEQFF
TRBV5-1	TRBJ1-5	CASSLEGLEQPQHF
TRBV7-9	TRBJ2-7	CASSFLPGQGFGYEQYF
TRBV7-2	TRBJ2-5	CASSPQSGSDETQYF
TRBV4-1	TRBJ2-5	CASSPGLAGIQETQYF
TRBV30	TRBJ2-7	CAWTATGSNYEQYF
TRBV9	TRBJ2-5	CASSVDGVLQTQYF
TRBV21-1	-	CASSKAVRNRLNEQYF
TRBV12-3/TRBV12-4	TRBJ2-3	CASVWGALTDTQYF
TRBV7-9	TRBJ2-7	CASSLGSEYTSGSYEQYF
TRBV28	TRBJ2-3	CASSSSSGIFTDTQYF
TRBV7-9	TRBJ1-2	CASSGTGSNYSYTF
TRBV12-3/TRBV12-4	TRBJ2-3	CASSLTSVLTDTQYF
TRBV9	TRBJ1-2	CASSASFQGYYGYTF
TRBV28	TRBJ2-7	CASSFRDPAYEQYF
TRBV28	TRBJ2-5	CASSPIHGAVGNEQYF
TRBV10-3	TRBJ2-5	CAISRLGEETQYF
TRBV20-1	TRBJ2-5	CSATWTGRQETQYF
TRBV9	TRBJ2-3	CASSVVPSRDTQYF
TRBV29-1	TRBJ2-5	CSGRQGVGETQYF
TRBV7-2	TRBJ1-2	CASSFDSYGYTF
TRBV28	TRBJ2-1	CASRSSGSVRRNEQFF
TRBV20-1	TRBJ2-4	CSAPRLENIQYF
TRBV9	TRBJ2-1	CASSAPEETLQFF
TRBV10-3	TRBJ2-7	CAIASGRSLREQYF
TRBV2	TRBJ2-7	CASSDQGHSYEQYF
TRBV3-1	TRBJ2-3	CASSHWDRDTDTQYF
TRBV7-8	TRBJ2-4	CASSQPGTGVNIQYF
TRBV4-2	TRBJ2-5	CASSQDRCAAGALETQYF
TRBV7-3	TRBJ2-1	CASSWPSREQFF
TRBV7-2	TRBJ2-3	CASSPSPGTDTQYF
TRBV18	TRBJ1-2	CASSPGTAGGDYGYTF
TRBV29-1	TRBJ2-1	CSVDPTSYNEQFF
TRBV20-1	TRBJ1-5	CSARDPGQALSQPQHF
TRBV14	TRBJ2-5	CASSQNRGLFRETQYF
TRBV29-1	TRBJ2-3	CSVDGGGSTDTQYF
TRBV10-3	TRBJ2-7	CAIRGTGGGDYEQYF
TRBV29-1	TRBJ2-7	CSVVGVLGRAIYEQYF
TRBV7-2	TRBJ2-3	CASSLIDHPTDTQYF
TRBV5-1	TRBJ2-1	CASRQDNEQFF
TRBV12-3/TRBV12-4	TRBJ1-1	CASTEGRGNTEAFF
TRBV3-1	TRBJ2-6	CATAHSGANVLTF
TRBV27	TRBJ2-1	CASSYGTSGYNEQFF
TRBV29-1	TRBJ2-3	CSVDGNTDTQYF
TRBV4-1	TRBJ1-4	CASRRGKLFF
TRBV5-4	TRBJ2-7	CASSEGGSVYEQYF
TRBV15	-	CATSRSGLAEETQYF
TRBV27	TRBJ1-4	CASSHLDFPNEKLFF
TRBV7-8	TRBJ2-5	CASSLGRGGGPQYF
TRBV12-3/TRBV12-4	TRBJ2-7	CASRGYGTRRSYEQYF
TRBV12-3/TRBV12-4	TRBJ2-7	CASTSSDSGGNEQYF
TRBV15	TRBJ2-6	CAARLTGTNVLTF
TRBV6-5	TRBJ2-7	CASRNRGYEQYF